This T cell receptor beta chain was retrieved from a study of T cells in Graves' hyperthyroidism and ophthalmopathy. What was amplified from RNA transcripts were TCR beta CDR3 regions. With the HTBI primer set, the TCR CDR3 went through a first round of RT-PCR. TCRdb itself ran the multiplex PCR reads through MiXCR, one entry per CDR3 protein. This sample has a few hundred thousand distinct CDR3 sequences, with roughly 20% found just once. The germline gives CDR1 KGHDR, CDR2 SFDVKD. The junction had 6 bases not matched to a gene; V was cut back by 4 bases and J by 6 bases. The CDR3 runs 15 residues. This clonotype was counted ten times or more.

V usage is TRBV24-1 and J usage is TRBJ2-2; the match to TRBD2 covers 8 bases. The receptor was derived from a woman aged 40-49 years with Graves' ophthalmopathy. Sequenced: blood. CDR3 sequence reads: CATSDPAGVSGELFF. The DNA for the CDR3 is TGTGCCACCAGTGACCCAGCGGGAGTTTCCGGGGAGCTGTTTTTT.